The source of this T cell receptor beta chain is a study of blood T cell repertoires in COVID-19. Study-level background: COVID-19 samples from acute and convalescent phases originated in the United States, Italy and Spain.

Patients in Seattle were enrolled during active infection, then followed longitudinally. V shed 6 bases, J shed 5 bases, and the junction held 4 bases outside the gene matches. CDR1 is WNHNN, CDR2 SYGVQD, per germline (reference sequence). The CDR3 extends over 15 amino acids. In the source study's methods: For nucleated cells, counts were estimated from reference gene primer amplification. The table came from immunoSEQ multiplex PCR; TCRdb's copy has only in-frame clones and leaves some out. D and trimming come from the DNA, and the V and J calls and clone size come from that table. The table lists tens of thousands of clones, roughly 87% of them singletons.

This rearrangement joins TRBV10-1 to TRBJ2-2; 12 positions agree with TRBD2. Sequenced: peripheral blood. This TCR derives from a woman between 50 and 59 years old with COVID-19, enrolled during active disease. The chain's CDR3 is CASSKLAGGTGELFF. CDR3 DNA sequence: TGCGCCAGCAGCAAACTAGCGGGAGGAACCGGGGAGCTGTTTTTT.